This is a list of T cell receptor beta chains from one sample in a study of cytomegalovirus exposure and HLA in healthy donors. Produced via immunoSEQ multiplex PCR; TCRdb's table is partial and in-frame only. The sample records about 190,000 clones, about 85% being singletons. Sequenced: PBMCs. These receptors all come from a man aged 45-60 years in good health and CMV-seronegative. Each CDR3 is given with its conserved first and last residue. D genes are given only for firm matches. Clone size appears in some rows only: once, few, many, or a class for an expanded clone.

j_call	clone_size	d_call	v_call	cdr3_aa	cdr3_nt
TRBJ1-4	few	NA	TRBV7-2	CASSTSATNEKLFF	TGTGCCAGCAGCACCAGCGCAACTAATGAAAAACTGTTTTTT
TRBJ1-3	once	NA	TRBV5-1	CASSLEAGAGNTIYF	TGCGCCAGCAGCTTGGAGGCCGGAGCTGGAAACACCATATATTTT
TRBJ2-1	NA	NA	TRBV7-9	CSSSLVGWGDEQFF	TGTTCCAGCAGCTTAGTAGGGTGGGGGGATGAGCAGTTCTTC
TRBJ2-7	few	NA	TRBV18	CASSPNPSYEQYF	TGTGCCAGCTCACCAAATCCATCCTACGAGCAGTACTTC
TRBJ1-1	NA	NA	TRBV6-5	CASSFGRGTEAFF	TGTGCCAGCAGTTTCGGTCGGGGCACTGAAGCTTTCTTT
TRBJ2-7	NA	NA	TRBV4-3	CASSQGGRGEQYF	TGCGCCAGCAGCCAAGGCGGAAGGGGCGAGCAGTACTTC
TRBJ2-7	NA	TRBD2	TRBV6-6	CASSLSGGSYEQYF	TGTGCCAGCAGCCTTTCGGGGGGATCCTACGAGCAGTACTTC
TRBJ1-2	NA	TRBD1	TRBV27	CASRTVNLGTGSYGYTF	TGTGCCAGCAGGACCGTTAATTTAGGGACAGGGAGCTATGGCTACACCTTC
TRBJ2-2	NA	NA	TRBV27	CASTLSGLLNSGELFF	TGTGCCAGCACCTTGTCGGGACTCCTAAATTCCGGGGAGCTGTTTTTT
TRBJ1-6	NA	TRBD1	TRBV5-1	CASSVRTGYNSPLHF	TGCGCCAGCAGCGTACGGACAGGGTATAATTCACCCCTCCACTTT
TRBJ1-1	few	NA	TRBV19	CASSIVGTLAEAFF	TGTGCCAGTAGTATCGTCGGGACACTGGCTGAAGCTTTCTTT
TRBJ2-5	once	NA	TRBV7-8	CASSYISEQYF	TGTGCCAGCAGCTATATATCGGAGCAGTACTTC
TRBJ1-5	NA	TRBD1	TRBV18	CASSPPGQGQPQHF	TGTGCCAGCTCACCACCGGGACAGGGCCAGCCCCAGCATTTT
TRBJ2-3	NA	NA	TRBV7-2	CASSLGSGSTDTQYF	TGTGCCAGCAGCTTAGGAAGCGGTAGCACAGATACGCAGTATTTT
TRBJ1-1	NA	NA	TRBV20-1	CSAWTVTEAFF	TGCAGTGCCTGGACAGTCACTGAAGCTTTCTTT
TRBJ2-7	NA	TRBD1	TRBV6-1	CASSGQEVSSYEQYF	TGTGCCAGCTCCGGACAGGAAGTTAGCTCCTACGAGCAGTACTTC
TRBJ2-1	NA	NA	TRBV7-2	CASSGRFRDNEQFF	TGTGCCAGCAGCGGGAGGTTCAGAGACAATGAGCAGTTCTTC
TRBJ1-6	NA	NA	TRBV11-2	CASSLAGVPNSPLHF	TGTGCCAGCAGCTTAGCGGGGGTTCCTAATTCACCCCTCCACTTT
TRBJ1-3	NA	NA	TRBV5-1	CASSSAGTNSGNTIYF	TGCGCCAGCAGCTCGGCCGGGACAAACTCTGGAAACACCATATATTTT
TRBJ2-1	NA	TRBD1	TRBV2	CASSSGTGGRRGAYNEQFF	TGTGCCAGCAGTAGCGGGACAGGGGGCCGGCGGGGGGCCTACAATGAGCAGTTCTTC
TRBJ2-1	NA	TRBD2	TRBV19	CASRGRRLAGGYNEQFF	TGTGCCAGTAGGGGGCGAAGGTTAGCGGGGGGTTACAATGAGCAGTTCTTC
TRBJ1-2	few	NA	TRBV6-1	CASSSPGLEWNGYTF	TGTGCCAGCAGTTCACCAGGGCTTGAATGGAATGGCTACACCTTC
TRBJ1-1	NA	NA	TRBV7-9	CASSYEGGRTEAFF	TGTGCCAGCAGCTACGAGGGGGGGCGGACTGAAGCTTTCTTT
TRBJ1-5	NA	TRBD1	TRBV28	CASSSGQGDQPQHF	TGTGCCAGCAGTTCCGGACAGGGGGACCAGCCCCAGCATTTT
TRBJ2-1	NA	NA	TRBV6-1	CASSGGRGSGSYNEQFF	TGTGCCAGCAGTGGGGGAAGAGGGTCCGGCTCCTACAATGAGCAGTTCTTC
TRBJ1-5	NA	NA	TRBV19	CASSIQVRQPQHF	TGTGCCAGTAGTATTCAGGTTCGTCAGCCCCAGCATTTT
TRBJ2-1	NA	NA	TRBV4-3	CASSQELAGNNEQFF	TGCGCCAGCAGCCAAGAGTTGGCGGGGAACAATGAGCAGTTCTTC
TRBJ2-5	few	TRBD1	TRBV5-1	CASSSGQGSETQYF	TGCGCCAGCAGCTCTGGACAGGGGTCAGAGACCCAGTACTTC
TRBJ2-7	NA	TRBD1	TRBV6-1	CASSEARDRAHEQYF	TGTGCCAGCAGTGAAGCGCGGGACAGGGCCCACGAGCAGTACTTC
TRBJ2-2	NA	TRBD2	TRBV5-8	CASSSTSGGARGELFF	TGTGCCAGCAGCTCTACTAGCGGGGGGGCGAGAGGGGAGCTGTTTTTT
TRBJ2-5	NA	TRBD2	TRBV5-6	CASSSLGGGEEETQYF	TGTGCCAGCAGCTCCTTAGGCGGGGGGGAAGAAGAGACCCAGTACTTC
TRBJ2-3	NA	TRBD2	TRBV18	CASSPPSGGGTDTQYF	TGTGCCAGCTCACCACCCAGCGGGGGGGGCACAGATACGCAGTATTTT
TRBJ2-5	NA	NA	TRBV14	CASSPETPSALLETQYF	TGTGCCAGCAGCCCGGAGACTCCTAGTGCTCTGTTGGAGACCCAGTACTTC
TRBJ1-4	NA	TRBD1	TRBV5-1	CASSKGQANEKLFF	TGCGCCAGCAGTAAAGGACAGGCTAATGAAAAACTGTTTTTT
TRBJ2-5	NA	NA	TRBV7-2	CASSLAGRGSETQYF	TGTGCCAGCAGCTTAGCGGGCCGGGGATCAGAGACCCAGTACTTC
TRBJ2-2	NA	NA	TRBV10-2	CASIGGPNTGELFF	TGCGCCAGCATTGGCGGGCCGAACACCGGGGAGCTGTTTTTT
TRBJ2-5	once	NA	TRBV11-2	CASSLENPETQYF	TGTGCCAGCAGTTTGGAGAATCCAGAGACCCAGTACTTC
TRBJ2-3	once	NA	TRBV7-9	CASSLGLAADTQYF	TGTGCCAGCAGCTTAGGGCTAGCTGCAGATACGCAGTATTTT
TRBJ1-6	NA	NA	TRBV5-1	CASTTGSSPLHF	TGCGCCAGCACTACAGGTTCCTCACCCCTCCACTTT
TRBJ1-5	NA	NA	TRBV27	CASSNQGGSQPQHF	TGTGCCAGCAGTAATCAAGGGGGTAGTCAGCCCCAGCATTTT
TRBJ2-5	NA	NA	TRBV7-2	CASSFSGYWRETQYF	TGTGCCAGCAGCTTTTCGGGGTATTGGAGGGAGACCCAGTACTTC
TRBJ1-5	few	NA	TRBV19	CASSSNHWSNQPQHF	TGTGCCAGTAGTAGCAATCATTGGAGTAATCAGCCCCAGCATTTT
TRBJ1-6	once	TRBD1	TRBV7-9	CASNQGTGANSPLHF	TGTGCCAGCAACCAAGGGACAGGGGCGAATTCACCCCTCCACTTT
TRBJ2-7	once	NA	TRBV29-1	CSVEGTSGQLYEQYF	TGCAGCGTTGAAGGGACCTCCGGACAGCTCTACGAGCAGTACTTC
TRBJ1-2	few	TRBD1	TRBV7-8	CASSNRLTGGEDGYTF	TGTGCCAGCAGCAACCGGTTGACAGGGGGTGAAGATGGCTACACCTTC
TRBJ2-3	few	NA	TRBV29-1	CSVDRDSGTQYF	TGCAGCGTTGATCGGGACTCAGGTACGCAGTATTTT
TRBJ1-2	NA	TRBD1	TRBV29-1	CSAQQGGGYGYTF	TGCAGCGCCCAACAGGGGGGAGGCTATGGCTACACCTTC
TRBJ2-1	NA	TRBD2	TRBV5-1	CASSLMTSAAGNEQFF	TGCGCCAGCAGCCTTATGACTAGCGCGGCCGGCAATGAGCAGTTCTTC
TRBJ2-3	NA	TRBD2	TRBV7-2	CASRSQLAGTDTQYF	TGTGCCAGCAGGTCCCAATTAGCGGGCACGGATACGCAGTATTTT
TRBJ1-2	NA	NA	TRBV6-5	CASSPRGFGYTF	TGTGCCAGCAGTCCCAGGGGTTTTGGCTACACCTTC
TRBJ1-2	NA	NA	TRBV19	CASIPPGNYGYTF	TGTGCCAGTATCCCCCCCGGGAACTATGGCTACACCTTC
TRBJ1-2	NA	NA	TRBV2	CASSEGNRNYGYTF	TGTGCCAGCAGTGAAGGAAACAGAAACTATGGCTACACCTTC
TRBJ1-1	NA	NA	TRBV4-1	CASSHYRGAFF	TGCGCCAGCAGCCATTACCGGGGGGCTTTCTTT
TRBJ1-3	NA	TRBD1	TRBV5-1	CASSFGQGQGNTIYF	TGCGCCAGCAGTTTCGGACAGGGGCAAGGAAACACCATATATTTT
TRBJ2-3	NA	NA	TRBV30	CAWNQRVRTDTQYF	TGTGCCTGGAACCAGCGGGTACGCACAGATACGCAGTATTTT
TRBJ2-5	NA	NA	TRBV14	CASSQVRAQETQYF	TGTGCCAGCAGCCAAGTCAGGGCCCAAGAGACCCAGTACTTC